Sequencing of this TCR beta chain was carried out in a study of cytomegalovirus exposure and HLA in healthy donors. Study as a whole: In an earlier analysis, 90 million to 120 million unique TCR beta sequences were found from some 170 million T cells.

A note on this clone: Its antigen is undetermined.

PCR employed 60 Vbeta and 13 Jbeta primers. Some clones are missing from TCRdb's copy, which holds only in-frame ones; the method was immunoSEQ multiplex PCR. This sample has more than 100,000 clones; 65% to 75% occur once, and the top ten carry approximately 5%. The CDR3 loop spans 15 amino acids. Germline assignment: CDR1 SGHRS and CDR2 YFSETQ. Trimming cost V 2 bases and J 5 bases; bases outside gene matches: 6. General observations from the study: Most CMV-associated TCR beta chains were later found to appear HLA-restricted. An analysis was carried out later, and it reportedly showed fewer N-insertions in an Asian-associated ancestry cluster than the roughly 700-donor mean.

This sequence originates from a woman aged 45 to 65 in good health and CMV-seropositive. Sequencing was carried out using PBMCs. The rearrangement joins TRBV5-1 to TRBJ1-4; 7 positions agree with TRBD1. DNA for the CDR3: TGCGCCAGCAGCTTAAACAGGGGCATGAATGAAAAACTGTTTTTT. Translating gives CASSLNRGMNEKLFF.